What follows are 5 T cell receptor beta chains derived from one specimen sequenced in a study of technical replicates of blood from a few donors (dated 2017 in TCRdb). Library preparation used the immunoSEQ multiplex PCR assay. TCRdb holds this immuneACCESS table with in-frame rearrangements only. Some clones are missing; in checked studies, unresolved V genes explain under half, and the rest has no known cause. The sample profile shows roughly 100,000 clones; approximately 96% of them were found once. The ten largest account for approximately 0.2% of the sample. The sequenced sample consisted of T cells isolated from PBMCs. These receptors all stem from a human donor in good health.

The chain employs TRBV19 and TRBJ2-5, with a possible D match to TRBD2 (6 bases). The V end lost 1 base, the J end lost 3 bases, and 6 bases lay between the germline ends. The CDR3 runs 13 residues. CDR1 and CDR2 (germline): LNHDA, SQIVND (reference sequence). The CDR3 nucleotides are TGTGCCAGTAGTATAGGCGGGAAAGAGACCCAGTACTTC. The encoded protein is CASSIGGKETQYF.

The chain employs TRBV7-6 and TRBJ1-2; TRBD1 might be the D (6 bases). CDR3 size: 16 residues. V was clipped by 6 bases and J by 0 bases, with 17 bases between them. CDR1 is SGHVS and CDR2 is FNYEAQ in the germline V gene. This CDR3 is CASSPYRDITNYGYTF. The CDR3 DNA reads TGTGCCAGCAGTCCTTACCGGGACATAACTAACTATGGCTACACCTTC.

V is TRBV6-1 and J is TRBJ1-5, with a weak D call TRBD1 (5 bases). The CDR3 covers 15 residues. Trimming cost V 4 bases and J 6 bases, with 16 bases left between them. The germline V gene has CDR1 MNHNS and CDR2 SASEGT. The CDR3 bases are TGTGCCAGCAGTGGAGAGACAGTCTGGGGTCAGCCCCAGCATTTT. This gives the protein CASSGETVWGQPQHF.

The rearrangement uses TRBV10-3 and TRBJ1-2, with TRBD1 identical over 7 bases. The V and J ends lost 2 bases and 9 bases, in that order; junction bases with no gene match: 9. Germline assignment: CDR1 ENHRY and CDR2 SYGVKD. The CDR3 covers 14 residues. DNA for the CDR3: TGTGCCATCAGTGAGCTAGACAGGGAAAGAAGCTACACCTTC. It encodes CAISELDRERSYTF.

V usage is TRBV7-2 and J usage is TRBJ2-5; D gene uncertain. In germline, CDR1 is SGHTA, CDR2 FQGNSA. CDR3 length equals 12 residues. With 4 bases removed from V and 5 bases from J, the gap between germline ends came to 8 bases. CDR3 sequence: CASSWQVETQYF. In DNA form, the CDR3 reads TGTGCCAGCAGCTGGCAGGTTGAGACCCAGTACTTC.